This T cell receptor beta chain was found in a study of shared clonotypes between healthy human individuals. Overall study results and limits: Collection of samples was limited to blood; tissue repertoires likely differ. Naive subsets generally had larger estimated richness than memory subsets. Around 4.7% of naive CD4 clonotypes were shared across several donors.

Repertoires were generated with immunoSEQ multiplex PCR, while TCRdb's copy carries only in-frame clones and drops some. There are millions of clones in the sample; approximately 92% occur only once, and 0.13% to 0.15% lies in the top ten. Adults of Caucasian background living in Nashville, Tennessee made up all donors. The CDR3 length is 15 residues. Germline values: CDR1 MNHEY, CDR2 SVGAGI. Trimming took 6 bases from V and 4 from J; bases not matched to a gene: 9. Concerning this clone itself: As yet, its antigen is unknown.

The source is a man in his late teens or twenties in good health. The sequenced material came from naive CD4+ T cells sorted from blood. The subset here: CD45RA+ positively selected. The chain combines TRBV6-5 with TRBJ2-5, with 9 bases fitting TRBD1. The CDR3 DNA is TGTGCCAGCAGGGGCGCGGACAGGGGAGCAGAGACCCAGTACTTC. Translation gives CASRGADRGAETQYF.